What follows are 20 T cell receptor beta chains derived from one specimen sequenced in a study of CD8+CD57+ T cells in acquired aplastic anemia. TCR beta VDJ and CDR3 profiles were obtained from a genomic DNA template. TCRdb recomputed calls from the reads with MiXCR, one row per CDR3 protein. The sample has over 100,000 distinct CDR3 sequences; 41% are singletons. The sample comprised sorted CD4+, CD8+, or CD8+CD57+ T cells (not recorded which) from PBMCs. Source of these receptors: a human donor in good health, serving as a control.

V gene TRBV18 combines with J gene TRBJ1-2; 11 bases are a match to TRBD1. CDR1 is KGHSH, CDR2 LQKENI, per germline. CDR3 length equals 14 residues. J was trimmed by 3 bases and V by 4 bases; bases with no gene match: 1. CDR3 protein: CASSRDRGYYGYTF. Here the CDR3 DNA reads TGTGCCAGCTCACGGGACAGGGGGTACTATGGCTACACCTTC.

The V call is TRBV19, the J call TRBJ1-6, with D uncertain. Trimming removed 3 bases from V and 7 bases from J, with 7 bases in between. This CDR3 has 13 amino acids. Germline CDR1 and CDR2: LNHDA and SQIVND (reference sequence). The CDR3 nucleotides are TGTGCCAGTAGTATCGGCCACAATTCACCCCTCCACTTT. It is translated as CASSIGHNSPLHF.

This clonotype was recorded at least ten times. The V call is TRBV9, the J call TRBJ2-7; maybe TRBD2 (5 bases). The CDR3 runs 16 residues. Germline V gives CDR1 SGDLS, CDR2 YYNGEE. The ends were cut back, 0 bases at V and 2 bases at J, with 15 bases in the middle. CDR3 in DNA: TGTGCCAGCAGCGTAGCTCGGGAAGCGGCCCCCTACGAGCAGTACTTC. Encoded protein: CASSVAREAAPYEQYF.

This clonotype was detected ten times or more. The V call is TRBV5-1, the J call TRBJ2-5; TRBD1 matches 8 bases. CDR1 SGHRS and CDR2 YFSETQ come from the germline V gene. The CDR3 totals 15 residues. V gave up 5 bases and J gave up 2 bases; unmatched junction bases: 8. The CDR3 bases are TGCGCCAGCAGATTAGGACAGGGTAAACAAGAGACCCAGTACTTC. Translated, it gives CASRLGQGKQETQYF.

For this clonotype: Compared with germline, one end of the junction differs, possibly owing to a read error. The J gene is TRBJ2-1, the V gene TRBV7-3; maybe TRBD2 (6 bases). The CDR3 has 15 amino acids. Germline CDR1 SGHTA, CDR2 FQGTGA. This CDR3 reads CASSLGGNPYNEQSF. The CDR3 nucleotides read TGTGCCAGCAGCTTAGGGGGGAACCCTTACAATGAGCAGTCCTTC.

This clonotype was seen many times. The chain combines TRBV6-1 with TRBJ1-2; D not resolved. V was trimmed by 3 bases and J by 8 bases, leaving 19 bases between them. The CDR3 consists of 15 residues. Germline V CDR1 and CDR2: MNHNS, SASEGT. CDR3 coding DNA: TGTGCCAGCAGTGAGACCTCGAATCCCAGGTGGGGCTACACCTTC. Its translation is CASSETSNPRWGYTF.

There are many counts of this clonotype. The CDR3 DNA follows: TGTGCCAGCAGCCAAGAGTTCCGTGCTTTCTTT. This translates into CASSQEFRAFF. The chain employs TRBV3-1 and TRBJ1-1; no definite D call. V shed 0 bases and J shed 11 bases, with 7 bases lying between them. This CDR3 comprises 11 residues. The germline V gene encodes CDR1 LGHDT and CDR2 YNNKEL (reference sequence).

This clonotype was detected only once. This could be a read error, since a much larger clone is one nucleotide away. J is TRBJ2-6 and V is TRBV4-2; maybe TRBD1 (6 bases). CDR1 LGHNA and CDR2 YNFKEQ come from the germline V gene. CDR3 size: 18 residues. CDR3 in amino acids: CASGQPRGHRSGANVLTF. The CDR3 nucleotides are TGTGCCAGCGGCCAACCCCGGGGACATCGCTCTGGGGCCAACGTCCTGACTTTC.

This clonotype came up once. The rearrangement joins TRBV15 to TRBJ1-1; a possible D gene is TRBD1 (6 bases). V lost 1 base to trimming and J lost 11 bases, with 11 bases between them. The germline gives CDR1 LNHNV, CDR2 YYDKDF (reference sequence). The CDR3 length is 12 residues. In DNA, the CDR3 is TGTGCCACCAGCAGAGTGACAGGCGATGCTTTCTTT. It is translated as CATSRVTGDAFF.

The chain has TRBV5-6 and TRBJ2-5, with 15 bases aligning to TRBD2. CDR3 length equals 16 residues. The V segment lost 5 bases and the J segment 10 bases; nucleotides outside the gene matches: 12. Germline-derived CDR1 and CDR2 are SGHDT and YYEEEE. The CDR3 protein is CASSQRTSGGARGQYF. The CDR3 region has the DNA TGTGCCAGCAGTCAAAGGACTAGCGGGGGGGCTCGAGGCCAGTACTTC.

V and J are TRBV7-9 and TRBJ2-7; 9 nucleotides align to TRBD1. The CDR3 runs 14 residues. Losses at the gene ends were 5 bases for V and 3 bases for J; bases not matched to a gene: 5. Germline V gives CDR1 SEHNR, CDR2 FQNEAQ (reference sequence). The CDR3 spells CASSPGTGFYEQYF. CDR3 in DNA: TGTGCCAGCAGCCCGGGGACAGGGTTCTACGAGCAGTACTTC.

The table lists this clonotype with many counts. J is TRBJ1-4 and V is TRBV7-8, with D tentatively TRBD1 (6 bases). The CDR3 has 17 amino acids. Germline CDR1 reads SGHVS; CDR2 reads FQNEAQ. With 3 bases removed from V and 8 bases from J, the gap between germline ends came to 22 bases. CDR3 bases: TGTGCCAGCAGCTTTAGCAGATCGGCGGGGGCACGGGAAAAACTGTTTTTT. Protein sequence: CASSFSRSAGAREKLFF.

The CDR3 region has the DNA TGTGCCAGCAGCTCGAGGACTAGTGGGCTGTTCTTC. Translation gives CASSSRTSGLFF. The chain links TRBV7-9 to TRBJ2-1; 7 positions match TRBD2. The CDR3 runs to 12 residues. The germline gives CDR1 SEHNR, CDR2 FQNEAQ (reference sequence). The ends lost 4 bases at V and 15 bases at J; junction bases unmatched: 9.

This clonotype is medium-sized in the sample. This chain joins TRBV29-1 and TRBJ1-2; 9 nucleotides line up with TRBD1. This CDR3 region has 13 residues. The ends lost 3 bases at V and 4 bases at J; junction bases unmatched: 3. Germline V gives CDR1 SQVTM, CDR2 ANQGSEA. The CDR3 reads CSVETGGSYGYTF. For the CDR3, the DNA is TGCAGCGTTGAGACAGGGGGAAGCTATGGCTACACCTTC. The full variable domain, in which reference TRBV29-1 and TRBJ1-2 provide the parts outside the CDR3, is SAVISQKPSRDICQRGTSLTIQCQVDSQVTMMFWYRQQPGQSLTLIATANQGSEATYESGFVIDKFPISRPNLTFSTLTVSNMSPEDSSIYLCSVETGGSYGYTFGSGTRLTVV.

The V call is TRBV10-3, the J call TRBJ1-2; D gene uncertain. The length of the CDR3 is 15 residues. Germline V gives CDR1 ENHRY, CDR2 SYGVKD. Deletions cut 5 bases from V and 4 bases from J, with 17 bases between. The CDR3 protein is CAISFYSRALYGYTF. The CDR3, as DNA: TGTGCCATCAGTTTTTACAGCCGAGCCCTCTATGGCTACACCTTC.

This clonotype came up many times. V is TRBV6-5 and J is TRBJ1-1; weak D call: TRBD1 (6 bases). The CDR3 consists of 15 residues. Between the trimmed V and J ends, which lost 2 bases and 3 bases, there was a span of 13 bases. CDR1 MNHEY and CDR2 SVGAGI come from the germline V gene. The CDR3 sequence is CASSYGGTLHTEAFF. In nucleotides, the CDR3 is TGTGCCAGCAGTTACGGCGGGACATTACACACTGAAGCTTTCTTT.

This chain connects TRBV5-4 to TRBJ1-2; the D gene is possibly TRBD1 (6 bases). This CDR3 is built from 15 residues. Germline V CDR1 and CDR2: SGHNT, YYREEE (reference sequence). V shed 0 bases and J shed 2 bases, with 11 bases lying between them. This CDR3 reads CASSLGSGHNYGYTF. CDR3 bases: TGTGCCAGCAGCTTGGGATCGGGACACAACTATGGCTACACCTTC. Looking up the rest from reference TRBV5-4 and TRBJ1-2 gives the full variable domain: ETGVTQSPTHLIKTRGQQVTLRCSSQSGHNTVSWYQQALGQGPQFIFQYYREEENGRGNFPPRFSGLQFPNYSSELNVNALELDDSALYLCASSLGSGHNYGYTFGSGTRLTVV.

This chain uses TRBV19 with TRBJ1-5; no clear D. CDR1 is LNHDA, CDR2 SQIVND, per germline (reference sequence). The CDR3 covers 14 residues. Trimming stripped 4 bases from V and 1 base from J, with 8 bases between. The CDR3 DNA follows: TGTGCCAGTAGTAGAGGGAGCAGCAATCAGCCCCAGCATTTT. It specifies CASSRGSSNQPQHF.

This clonotype was recorded many times. CDR3 nucleotides: TGTGCCAGCAGCCTAAGAACCCTCTATGGCTACACCTTC. It codes for CASSLRTLYGYTF. The chain recombines TRBV2 with TRBJ1-2; D not resolved. The CDR3 consists of 13 residues. The germline V and J ends were trimmed by 6 bases and 4 bases, with 12 bases remaining between them. The germline CDR1 and CDR2 sequences are SNHLY and FYNNEI.

Ten or more counts support this clonotype. The genes are TRBV9 and TRBJ1-5; D is perhaps TRBD1 (5 bases). The CDR3 is 15 amino acids. V was clipped by 4 bases and J by 0 bases, with 11 bases between them. The germline gives CDR1 SGDLS, CDR2 YYNGEE. The CDR3, as DNA: TGTGCCAGCAGCTCGACAGCTTATAGCAATCAGCCCCAGCATTTT. This encodes CASSSTAYSNQPQHF.